This is a list of T cell receptor beta chains from one sample in a study of T-cell reconstitution after alpha-beta-depleted transplantation in children. Each CDR3 protein gets one entry after TCRdb re-called the PCR reads with MiXCR. The table includes about 240,000 distinct CDR3 sequences, about 26% detected once. The sample here was PBMCs, taken before TCRalphabeta/CD19-depleted stem cell transplant. The receptors shown here come from a girl aged 2-10 years with Fanconi anemia, due to receive a stem cell transplant. Both conserved end residues are part of each CDR3. D genes are given only for firm matches. Where a row states a size, it is once, few, many or the class of an expanded clone; other rows omit it.

v_call: TRBV4-1
d_call: -
clone_size: -
j_call: TRBJ2-5
cdr3_aa: CASSQGSGGAETQYF
cdr3_nt: TGCGCCAGCAGCCAAGGATCCGGGGGCGCAGAGACCCAGTACTTC

v_call: TRBV11-1
d_call: -
clone_size: few
j_call: TRBJ2-3
cdr3_aa: CASSHMGSLTDTQYF
cdr3_nt: TGTGCCAGCAGCCACATGGGGAGCCTGACAGATACGCAGTATTTT

v_call: TRBV28
d_call: TRBD2
clone_size: -
j_call: TRBJ2-1
cdr3_aa: CASSLLSGDNEQFF
cdr3_nt: TGTGCCAGCAGCCTCCTGAGCGGGGACAATGAGCAGTTCTTC

v_call: TRBV10-1
d_call: -
clone_size: -
j_call: TRBJ1-2
cdr3_aa: CASSENTGNGYTF
cdr3_nt: TGCGCCAGCAGTGAGAATACAGGGAATGGCTACACCTTC

v_call: TRBV20-1
d_call: TRBD2
clone_size: many
j_call: TRBJ2-7
cdr3_aa: CSAPTSGRAHEQYF
cdr3_nt: TGCAGTGCCCCGACTAGCGGGAGGGCCCACGAGCAGTACTTC

v_call: TRBV7-2
d_call: -
clone_size: -
j_call: TRBJ1-5
cdr3_aa: CASSSMAGGQPQHF
cdr3_nt: TGTGCCAGCAGTTCGATGGCGGGGGGGCAGCCCCAGCATTTT

v_call: TRBV20-1
d_call: TRBD2
clone_size: -
j_call: TRBJ2-1
cdr3_aa: CCAPRLAGGIAYNEQFF
cdr3_nt: TGCTGTGCTCCGAGACTAGCGGGAGGGATCGCCTACAATGAGCAGTTCTTC

v_call: TRBV29-1
d_call: TRBD1
clone_size: -
j_call: TRBJ1-3
cdr3_aa: CSVGDRGGNTIYF
cdr3_nt: TGCAGCGTTGGGGACAGGGGCGGAAACACCATATATTTT

v_call: TRBV12-3/TRBV12-4
d_call: -
clone_size: many
j_call: TRBJ2-1
cdr3_aa: CASSSTRGDMFF
cdr3_nt: TGTGCCAGCAGTTCTACAAGAGGGGATATGTTCTTC

v_call: TRBV29-1
d_call: -
clone_size: many
j_call: TRBJ2-5
cdr3_aa: CSVGGAEETQYF
cdr3_nt: TGCAGCGTTGGGGGGGCAGAAGAGACCCAGTACTTC

v_call: TRBV20-1
d_call: -
clone_size: many
j_call: TRBJ2-1
cdr3_aa: CSARGDTSYNEQFF
cdr3_nt: TGCAGTGCTAGAGGGGACACTTCCTACAATGAGCAGTTCTTC

v_call: TRBV9
d_call: TRBD2
clone_size: many
j_call: TRBJ2-1
cdr3_aa: CASSPSGSGNEQFF
cdr3_nt: TGTGCCAGCAGCCCCAGCGGGAGTGGAAATGAGCAGTTCTTC

v_call: TRBV6-4
d_call: TRBD1
clone_size: many
j_call: TRBJ1-1
cdr3_aa: CASRSQGANTEAFF
cdr3_nt: TGTGCCAGCCGATCACAGGGGGCGAACACTGAAGCTTTCTTT

v_call: TRBV27
d_call: TRBD2
clone_size: many
j_call: TRBJ2-1
cdr3_aa: CASTFLAGVGEQFF
cdr3_nt: TGTGCCAGCACCTTTCTAGCGGGAGTTGGTGAGCAGTTCTTC

v_call: TRBV10-1
d_call: -
clone_size: -
j_call: TRBJ2-3
cdr3_aa: CASSESQGGYTQYF
cdr3_nt: TGCGCCAGCAGTGAGTCCCAGGGTGGATATACGCAGTATTTT

v_call: TRBV6-2/TRBV6-3
d_call: -
clone_size: many
j_call: TRBJ2-3
cdr3_aa: CASSRADTQYF
cdr3_nt: TGTGCCAGCAGCCGAGCAGATACGCAGTATTTT

v_call: TRBV7-3
d_call: -
clone_size: many
j_call: TRBJ2-7
cdr3_aa: CASSLSPSGDSYEQYF
cdr3_nt: TGTGCCAGCAGCTTAAGTCCCTCGGGCGACTCCTACGAGCAGTACTTC

v_call: TRBV5-1
d_call: TRBD2
clone_size: many
j_call: TRBJ2-1
cdr3_aa: CASSLVGSGRITYNEQFF
cdr3_nt: TGCGCCAGCAGCTTGGTTGGTAGCGGGAGAATTACCTACAATGAGCAGTTCTTC

v_call: TRBV20-1
d_call: TRBD1
clone_size: many
j_call: TRBJ2-7
cdr3_aa: CSATDRSSYEQYF
cdr3_nt: TGCAGTGCTACGGACAGGAGCTCCTACGAGCAGTACTTC

v_call: TRBV12-3/TRBV12-4
d_call: -
clone_size: many
j_call: TRBJ1-2
cdr3_aa: CASRENYGYTF
cdr3_nt: TGTGCCAGCAGAGAAAACTATGGCTACACCTTC

v_call: TRBV29-1
d_call: -
clone_size: -
j_call: TRBJ2-1
cdr3_aa: CSVVSRNEQFF
cdr3_nt: TGCAGCGTTGTGTCGAGAAATGAGCAGTTCTTC

v_call: TRBV5-8
d_call: -
clone_size: many
j_call: TRBJ2-3
cdr3_aa: CASSLVGADTQYF
cdr3_nt: TGTGCCAGCAGCTTGGTTGGGGCAGATACGCAGTATTTT

v_call: TRBV20-1
d_call: -
clone_size: few
j_call: TRBJ2-1
cdr3_aa: CSASPATGANEQFF
cdr3_nt: TGCAGTGCTAGCCCTGCTACGGGGGCCAATGAGCAGTTCTTC

v_call: TRBV20-1
d_call: -
clone_size: many
j_call: TRBJ2-7
cdr3_aa: CSARATTYEQYF
cdr3_nt: TGCAGTGCTAGAGCGACCACCTACGAGCAGTACTTC

v_call: TRBV4-1
d_call: -
clone_size: -
j_call: TRBJ1-1
cdr3_aa: CASSSQQARNTEAFF
cdr3_nt: TGCGCCAGCAGCTCACAACAGGCCCGGAACACTGAAGCTTTCTTT

v_call: TRBV28
d_call: -
clone_size: many
j_call: TRBJ2-7
cdr3_aa: CASSGDRGGGYEQYF
cdr3_nt: TGTGCCAGCAGTGGAGACAGGGGAGGGGGCTACGAGCAGTACTTC

v_call: TRBV29-1
d_call: -
clone_size: many
j_call: TRBJ2-2
cdr3_aa: CSAADEQNTGELFF
cdr3_nt: TGCAGCGCTGCGGACGAACAGAACACCGGGGAGCTGTTTTTT

v_call: TRBV29-1
d_call: TRBD2
clone_size: -
j_call: TRBJ2-5
cdr3_aa: CSAAGGFQETQYF
cdr3_nt: TGCAGCGCCGCCGGGGGGTTCCAAGAGACCCAGTACTTC

v_call: TRBV20-1
d_call: -
clone_size: -
j_call: TRBJ2-7
cdr3_aa: CSAPRDPGLYEQYF
cdr3_nt: TGCAGTGCCCCACGGGACCCGGGGCTCTACGAGCAGTACTTC